This T cell receptor (beta chain) was sequenced during a study of CD8 T cells in Susac syndrome. CDR3 length: 15 amino acids. V was cut by 0 bases and J by 5 bases, with 14 bases left in between. The germline V gene has CDR1 SGHRS and CDR2 YFSETQ. TEMRA cells were FACS-enriched, while CD8+ and CD4+ T cells were negatively isolated. Random hexamers were used to reverse transcribe 0.5 to 1 ug of RNA. TCRdb reprocessed the immunoSEQ multiplex PCR reads via MiXCR and lists one record per CDR3 protein. The sample lists approximately 210,000 distinct CDR3 sequences, 95% seen once, with roughly 0.1% in the top ten.

The chain joins TRBV5-1 to TRBJ1-1; possibly TRBD1 for D (6 bases). Material: CD4+ T cells from PBMCs. The sequence was collected from a human donor with multiple sclerosis. This CDR3 is CASSLAGGLSTEAFF. The DNA for the CDR3 is TGCGCCAGCAGCTTGGCCGGGGGGCTTAGTACTGAAGCTTTCTTT.